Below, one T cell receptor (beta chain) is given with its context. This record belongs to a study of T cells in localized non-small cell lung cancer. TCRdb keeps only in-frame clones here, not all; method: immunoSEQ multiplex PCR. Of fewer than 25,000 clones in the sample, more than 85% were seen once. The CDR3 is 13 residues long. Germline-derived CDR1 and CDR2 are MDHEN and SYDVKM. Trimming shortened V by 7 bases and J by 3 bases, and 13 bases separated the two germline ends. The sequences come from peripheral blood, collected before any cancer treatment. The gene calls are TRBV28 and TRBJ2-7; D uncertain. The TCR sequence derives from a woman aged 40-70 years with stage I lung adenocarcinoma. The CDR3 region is CASTLSTGYEQYF. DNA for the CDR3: TGTGCCAGCACCCTCTCGACTGGCTACGAGCAGTACTTC.